The 28 T cell receptor beta chains given below trace back to one sample, sequenced in a study of T-cell reconstitution after alpha-beta-depleted transplantation in children. Preparation of the TCRbeta library was carried out with unique molecular identifiers. TCRdb processed the PCR reads anew with MiXCR; each CDR3 protein has one entry. The table records fewer than 350,000 distinct CDR3 sequences, around 9.1% of them present only once. The sequencing used PBMCs, collected before TCRalphabeta/CD19-depleted stem cell transplant. The receptors shown here come from a boy in the first two years of life with acute myeloid leukemia, due to receive a stem cell transplant.

This clonotype was seen only a few times. The rearrangement uses TRBV7-3 and TRBJ1-1, with TRBD1 matching over 8 bases. The CDR3 consists of 13 residues. The J segment lost 5 bases and the V segment lost 3 bases, leaving 2 bases of the junction unmatched. Per the germline V gene, CDR1 is SGHTA and CDR2 is FQGTGA. CDR3 nucleotides: TGTGCCAGCAGCTTTACAGGGGGGACTGAAGCTTTCTTT. It specifies CASSFTGGTEAFF.

Many counts were recorded for this clonotype. The chain has TRBV5-1 and TRBJ1-2; no reliable D call. CDR1 and CDR2 (germline): SGHRS, YFSETQ. V lost 5 bases and J 4 bases, leaving 15 bases between the germline ends. CDR3 length equals 14 residues. The CDR3 sequence: CASRSEAATYGYTF. The CDR3 nucleotides are TGCGCCAGCAGATCTGAAGCGGCCACCTATGGCTACACCTTC.

This clonotype was seen ten or more times. V gene TRBV20-1 combines with J gene TRBJ2-1; 13 bases align to TRBD2. Trimming removed 1 base from V and 0 bases from J; junction bases left unmatched: 6. Germline CDR1 DFQATT, CDR2 SNEGSKA (reference sequence). The CDR3 is 18 amino acids. Here the CDR3 DNA reads TGCAGTGCTAGAGCCGGACTAGCGGGGGTCACCTCCTACAATGAGCAGTTCTTC. Protein: CSARAGLAGVTSYNEQFF.

This clonotype was observed at least ten times. V is TRBV5-6 and J is TRBJ2-3; 9 bases agree with TRBD1. Unmatched junction bases numbered 3, after V lost 4 bases and J lost 3 bases. The CDR3 loop spans 14 amino acids. Germline V CDR1 and CDR2: SGHDT, YYEEEE. Written as DNA, the CDR3 is TGTGCCAGCAGCGCCGGGACAGGGACAGATACGCAGTATTTT. As protein: CASSAGTGTDTQYF.

This clonotype appeared many times. The chain carries TRBV29-1 and TRBJ2-7; the match to TRBD1 covers 11 bases. CDR1 SQVTM and CDR2 ANQGSEA come from the germline V gene. After removal of 1 base from V and 5 bases from J, the junction contained 4 bases not matched to a gene. This CDR3 comprises 14 residues. The CDR3, as DNA: TGCAGCGTTGAAGTAAGGGACAGGGGGGACGAGCAGTACTTC. This encodes CSVEVRDRGDEQYF.

In its sample, this clonotype was seen a few times. A much larger clonotype is one base distant, so this may be a read error. The chain combines TRBV2 with TRBJ2-5; D is ambiguous. Germline lookup yields CDR1 SNHLY and CDR2 FYNNEI. This CDR3 comprises 10 residues. The CDR3 here is CASREETQYF. CDR3 nucleotide sequence: TGTGCCAGCAGAGAAGAGACCCAGTACTTC.

This clonotype has ten or more counts. The J gene is TRBJ2-5, the V gene TRBV24-1; no definite D call. The CDR3 is 15 amino acids. V was trimmed by 0 bases and J by 2 bases, leaving 9 bases between them. Per germline, CDR1 KGHDR and CDR2 SFDVKD. Here the CDR3 reads CATSDLQEQQETQYF. As DNA, the CDR3 is TGTGCCACCAGTGATTTGCAAGAGCAGCAAGAGACCCAGTACTTC.

Ten or more counts support this clonotype. J is TRBJ1-1 and V is TRBV6-1; D not resolved. Germline V CDR1 and CDR2: MNHNS, SASEGT. The V and J ends lost 1 base and 3 bases respectively, with 6 bases between them. The CDR3 covers 13 residues. In nucleotides, the CDR3 is TGTGCCAGCAGTGAAGGTTGGTACACTGAAGCTTTCTTT. Translating it yields CASSEGWYTEAFF.

This clonotype was detected ten times or more. The chain is built from TRBV28 and TRBJ1-1, with 7 bases that match TRBD1. The germline V gene encodes CDR1 MDHEN and CDR2 SYDVKM. V was pared by 5 bases and J by 4 bases, with 10 bases of the junction left unmatched. This CDR3 region has 15 residues. CDR3 protein: CASSVETGTVTEAFF. CDR3 DNA: TGTGCCAGCAGTGTGGAAACCGGGACAGTCACTGAAGCTTTCTTT.

The sample holds many counts of this clonotype. CDR3 DNA: TGTGCCAGCAGTTCTAAACAGAGCTCTGGAAACACCATATATTTT. This gives the protein CASSSKQSSGNTIYF. This chain connects TRBV7-8 to TRBJ1-3, with D uncertain. Trimming cost V 6 bases and J 0 bases, with 12 bases left between them. Germline V lookup: CDR1 SGHVS, CDR2 FQNEAQ. This CDR3 comprises 15 residues. The full variable domain, its missing parts supplied by reference TRBV7-8 and TRBJ1-3, is GAGVSQSPRYKVAKRGQDVALRCDPISGHVSLFWYQQALGQGPEFLTYFQNEAQLDKSGLPSDRFFAERPEGSVSTLKIQRTQQEDSAVYLCASSSKQSSGNTIYFGEGSWLTVV.

This clonotype came up many times. The V gene is TRBV6-5, the J gene TRBJ2-7; 9 nucleotides line up with TRBD1. J lost 0 bases, V lost 2 bases, and 5 bases had no gene match. In germline, CDR1 is MNHEY, CDR2 SVGAGI. The CDR3 contains 16 residues. The CDR3, as DNA: TGTGCCAGCAGTTACCCGGGACAGGGCGGCTCCTACGAGCAGTACTTC. It yields the protein CASSYPGQGGSYEQYF.

This clonotype has a count of ten or more. The chain recombines TRBV20-1 with TRBJ1-5; D call uncertain. Trimming stripped 3 bases from V and 5 bases from J, with 8 bases between. The CDR3 has 12 amino acids. Germline CDR1 is DFQATT and CDR2 is SNEGSKA (reference sequence). The chain's CDR3 is CSAREGDQPQHF. The CDR3 nucleotides are TGCAGTGCTAGGGAAGGTGATCAGCCCCAGCATTTT.

The chain is built from TRBV7-2 and TRBJ1-2, with 8 bases fitting TRBD1. The V gene end was trimmed by 5 bases and the J gene end by 4 bases; junction bases not matched to a gene: 9. The CDR3 contains 15 residues. Germline-derived CDR1 and CDR2 are SGHTA and FQGNSA. CDR3 sequence (DNA): TGTGCCAGCAGCCCGGACAGGGTTTGGAGCTATGGCTACACCTTC. Its translation is CASSPDRVWSYGYTF.

In its sample, this clonotype was seen many times. This chain links TRBV6-6 with TRBJ1-4; D possibly corresponds to TRBD1 (5 bases). The CDR3 extends over 16 amino acids. Per the germline V gene, CDR1 is MNHNY and CDR2 is SVGAGI (reference sequence). V was clipped by 2 bases and J by 6 bases, with 16 bases between them. The CDR3 DNA is TGTGCCAGCAGTTACGGAGGAGTGGGGCGCGATGAAAAACTGTTTTTT. Protein: CASSYGGVGRDEKLFF.

At least ten counts were recorded for this clonotype. The chain carries TRBV6-5 and TRBJ2-4; possibly TRBD1 or TRBD2 for D (5 bases each). This CDR3 has 16 amino acids. Germline V gives CDR1 MNHEY, CDR2 SVGAGI. Trimming pared 4 bases from V and 0 bases from J, leaving 13 bases between. CDR3 residues: CASSSRGDLAKNIQYF. In DNA form, the CDR3 reads TGTGCCAGCAGTTCCCGGGGCGACTTAGCCAAAAACATTCAGTACTTC.

This clonotype occurred a few times. The chain is built from TRBV13 and TRBJ2-7, with TRBD2 matching 10 bases. The CDR3 runs to 16 residues. Germline lookup yields CDR1 PRHDT and CDR2 FYEKMQ (reference sequence). The V segment lost 0 bases and the J segment 7 bases; nucleotides outside the gene matches: 9. CDR3 nucleotide sequence: TGTGCCAGCAGCTTAGGCCTCGAGCGGGGGGGCAGGGAGCAGTACTTC. This encodes CASSLGLERGGREQYF. Together with reference TRBV13 and TRBJ2-7, the CDR3 gives the full variable domain: AAGVIQSPRHLIKEKRETATLKCYPIPRHDTVYWYQQGPGQDPQFLISFYEKMQSDKGSIPDRFSAQQFSDYHSELNMSSLELGDSALYFCASSLGLERGGREQYFGPGTRLTVT.

This clonotype was detected many times. The V call is TRBV29-1, the J call TRBJ1-5; the match to TRBD1 covers 7 bases. J lost 4 bases, V lost 4 bases, and 7 bases had no gene match. This CDR3 contains 14 residues. Germline V gene data show CDR1 as SQVTM and CDR2 as ANQGSEA. CDR3: CSVALTGSNQPQHF. CDR3 coding DNA: TGCAGCGTTGCCTTGACAGGGAGTAATCAGCCCCAGCATTTT.

This clonotype was seen ten or more times. The CDR3 coding sequence is TGTGCCATCAGTGAGTCGACCCTCTCCTACGAGCAGTACTTC. This codes for CAISESTLSYEQYF. The rearrangement uses TRBV10-3 and TRBJ2-7; no definite D call. Trimming cost V 0 bases and J 0 bases, with 6 bases left between them. The CDR3 has 14 residues. The germline V gene encodes CDR1 ENHRY and CDR2 SYGVKD.

This clonotype occurred many times. The chain carries TRBV12-3 or TRBV12-4 and TRBJ2-6; D remains unclear. V lost 4 bases and J lost 2, with 0 bases in between. This CDR3 is 12 amino acids long. In DNA, the CDR3 is TGTGCCAGCAGTTCTGGGGCCAACGTCCTGACTTTC. Translation: CASSSGANVLTF.

This clonotype was observed many times. The V gene is TRBV5-1, the J gene TRBJ2-4, with D tentatively TRBD2 (5 bases). The CDR3 is 16 amino acids. Trimming cost V 1 base and J 0 bases, with 11 bases left between them. Germline V gene data show CDR1 as SGHRS and CDR2 as YFSETQ. The CDR3 DNA is TGCGCCAGCAGCTTGCTACTAGGCTCAGCCAAAAACATTCAGTACTTC. This codes for CASSLLLGSAKNIQYF.

V gene TRBV5-4 combines with J gene TRBJ2-1; a possible D gene is TRBD1 (5 bases). Germline V CDR1 and CDR2: SGHNT, YYREEE (reference sequence). Between the trimmed V and J ends, which lost 4 bases and 7 bases, there was a span of 15 bases. The length of the CDR3 is 14 residues. In DNA, the CDR3 is TGTGCCAGCAGCCAGGGTGCGTATAAGAATGAGCAGTTCTTC. Protein sequence: CASSQGAYKNEQFF.

This clonotype was recorded a few times. J is TRBJ2-3 and V is TRBV24-1; D possibly corresponds to TRBD1 (5 bases). The DNA end is more similar to TRBJ1-5, so the J call may be wrong. The CDR3 consists of 12 residues. Germline V gene lookup returns CDR1 KGHDR and CDR2 SFDVKD. The chain's CDR3 is CATGTNTDTQHF. The CDR3 nucleotides are TGTGCCACCGGGACTAACACAGATACGCAGCATTTT.

This clonotype was counted many times. The chain uses TRBV29-1 and TRBJ2-3; the D gene is possibly TRBD1 (5 bases). The germline V gene has CDR1 SQVTM and CDR2 ANQGSEA. The CDR3 covers 14 residues. V was clipped by 3 bases and J by 2 bases, with 12 bases between them. The CDR3 protein is CSVDQGPFTDTQYF. The CDR3 region has the DNA TGCAGCGTTGATCAGGGCCCATTCACAGATACGCAGTATTTT.

This chain uses TRBV19 with TRBJ2-7; D is ambiguous. The CDR3 spans 13 residues. CDR1 and CDR2 (germline): LNHDA, SQIVND (reference sequence). V was trimmed by 3 bases and J by 3 bases, leaving 9 bases between them. The CDR3 DNA follows: TGTGCCAGTAGTATCGGGTCCAACTACGAGCAGTACTTC. It is translated as CASSIGSNYEQYF.

This clonotype has a count of ten or more. V gene TRBV6-5 combines with J gene TRBJ1-6, with D unresolved. This CDR3 contains 13 residues. Germline CDR1 reads MNHEY; CDR2 reads SVGAGI. V lost 2 bases and J 7 bases, leaving 6 bases between the germline ends. CDR3 coding DNA: TGTGCCAGCAGTTACCTCGGGAATTCACCCCTCCACTTT. The encoded protein is CASSYLGNSPLHF.

The chain has TRBV29-1 and TRBJ2-7, with 11 bases that match TRBD2. From germline, CDR1 is SQVTM and CDR2 ANQGSEA. The length of the CDR3 is 15 residues. Trimming took 6 bases from V and 5 from J; bases not matched to a gene: 12. CDR3 loop: CSVVTSGRRINEQYF. The DNA of the CDR3 is TGCAGCGTCGTCACTAGCGGGAGAAGGATCAACGAGCAGTACTTC.

In this sample, this clonotype turned up a few times. The rearrangement joins TRBV29-1 to TRBJ2-1, with 8 nucleotides matching TRBD2. Per germline, CDR1 SQVTM and CDR2 ANQGSEA. V lost 5 bases, J lost 4 bases, and 7 bases stayed unmatched. The CDR3 is 14 residues long. The CDR3 spells CSVPDGRAYNEQFF. As DNA, the CDR3 is TGCAGCGTTCCCGACGGGAGGGCTTACAATGAGCAGTTCTTC.

Ten or more counts support this clonotype. This sequence joins TRBV28 and TRBJ2-1, with a weak D call TRBD2 (5 bases). CDR1 and CDR2 (germline): MDHEN, SYDVKM. The CDR3 totals 14 residues. The V end lost 6 bases, the J end lost 4 bases, and 13 bases lay between the germline ends. CDR3 DNA: TGTGCCAGCAGCCCGGACCGGGAATACAATGAGCAGTTCTTC. This encodes CASSPDREYNEQFF.